The following is a T cell receptor (beta chain) sequence with its context. The target antigen is unknown. The sample originates from a study of T cell responses to AZD1222 COVID-19 vaccine. General study points: Spike-spanning, vaccine-associated CD4 TCRs were dominant at 160-218 and 743-854. Every sample of the repertoires postdated the peak T cell response. Once two AZD1222 doses were given, Spike-specific TCR breadth and depth went up. Females made up more of the donors, who were largely white British, and clonal diversity may have come out too low.

Trimming took 5 bases from V and 2 from J; bases not matched to a gene: 5. There are 15 residues in the CDR3. Germline V gene data show CDR1 as MNHEY and CDR2 as SMNVEV (reference sequence). Sequencing used immunoSEQ multiplex PCR; TCRdb keeps in-frame clones, though not all of them. Of under 150,000 clones in the sample, roughly 90% were seen once. The V and J genes are TRBV27 and TRBJ2-7; 11 bases match TRBD2. The sequence was obtained from an adult who received the AZD1222 COVID-19 vaccine. Sequences were derived from peripheral blood, sampled 28 days after the second AZD1222 dose. CDR3 sequence: CASSAGLAETYEQYF. The CDR3 DNA follows: TGTGCCAGCAGTGCGGGACTAGCGGAGACCTACGAGCAGTACTTC.